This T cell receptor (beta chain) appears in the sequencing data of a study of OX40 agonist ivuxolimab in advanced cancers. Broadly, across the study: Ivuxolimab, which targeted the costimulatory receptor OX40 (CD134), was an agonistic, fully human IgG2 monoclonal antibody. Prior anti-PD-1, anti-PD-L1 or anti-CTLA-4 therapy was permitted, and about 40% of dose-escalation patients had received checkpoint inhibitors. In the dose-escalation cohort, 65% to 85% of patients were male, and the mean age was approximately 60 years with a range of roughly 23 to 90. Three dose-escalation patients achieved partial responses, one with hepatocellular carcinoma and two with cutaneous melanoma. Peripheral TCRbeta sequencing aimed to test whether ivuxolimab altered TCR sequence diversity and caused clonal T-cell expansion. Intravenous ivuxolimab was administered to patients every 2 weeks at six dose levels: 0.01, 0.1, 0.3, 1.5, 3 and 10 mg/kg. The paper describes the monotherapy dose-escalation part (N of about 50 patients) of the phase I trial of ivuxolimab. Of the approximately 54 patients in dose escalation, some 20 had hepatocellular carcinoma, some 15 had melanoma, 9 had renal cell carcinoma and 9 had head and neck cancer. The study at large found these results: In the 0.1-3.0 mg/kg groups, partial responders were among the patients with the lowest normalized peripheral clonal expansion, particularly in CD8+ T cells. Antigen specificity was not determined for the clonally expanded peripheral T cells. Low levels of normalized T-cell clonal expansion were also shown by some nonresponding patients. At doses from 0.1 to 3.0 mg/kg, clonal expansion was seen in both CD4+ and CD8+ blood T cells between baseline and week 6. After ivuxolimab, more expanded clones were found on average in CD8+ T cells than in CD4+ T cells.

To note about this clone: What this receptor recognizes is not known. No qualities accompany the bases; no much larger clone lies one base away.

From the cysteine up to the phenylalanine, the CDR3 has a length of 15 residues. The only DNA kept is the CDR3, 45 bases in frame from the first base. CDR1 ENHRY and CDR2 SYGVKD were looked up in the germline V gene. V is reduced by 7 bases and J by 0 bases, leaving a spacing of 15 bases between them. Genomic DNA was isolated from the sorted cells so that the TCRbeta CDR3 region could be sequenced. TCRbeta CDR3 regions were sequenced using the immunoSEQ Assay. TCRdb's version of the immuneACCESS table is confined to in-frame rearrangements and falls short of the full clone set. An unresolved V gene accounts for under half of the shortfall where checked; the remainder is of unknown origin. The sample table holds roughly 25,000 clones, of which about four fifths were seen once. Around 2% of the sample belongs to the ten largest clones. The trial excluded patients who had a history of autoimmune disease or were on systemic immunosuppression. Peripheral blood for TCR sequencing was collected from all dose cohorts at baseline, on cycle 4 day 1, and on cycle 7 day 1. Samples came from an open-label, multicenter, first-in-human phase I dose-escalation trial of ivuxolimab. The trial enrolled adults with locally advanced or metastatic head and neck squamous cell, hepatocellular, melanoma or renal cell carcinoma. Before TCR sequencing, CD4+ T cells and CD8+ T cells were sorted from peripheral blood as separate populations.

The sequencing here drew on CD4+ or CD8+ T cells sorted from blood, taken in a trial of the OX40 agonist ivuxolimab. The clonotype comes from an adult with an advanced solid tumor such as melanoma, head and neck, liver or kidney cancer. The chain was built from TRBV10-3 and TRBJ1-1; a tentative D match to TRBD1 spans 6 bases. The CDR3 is CAIKSSGAMNTEAFF. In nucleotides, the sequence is TGTGCCATCAAGAGTTCAGGGGCCATGAACACTGAAGCTTTCTTT.